The present entry profiles one T cell receptor beta chain with its context. Its cognate antigen is unknown. Sequenced by immunoSEQ multiplex PCR; TCRdb stores in-frame clones only, minus some. This sample has some 180,000 clones, with roughly 92% found just once. This sample is drawn from a study of T cell responses to AZD1222 COVID-19 vaccine. Study summary: It was second doses at about 4 or about 12 weeks that were pooled. Study-level results: Rises in breadth and depth of Spike-specific TCRs came after two AZD1222 doses. Spike was spanned by vaccine-associated CD4 TCRs, which were dominant at 160-218 and 743-854.

Germline CDR1 is MNHNS and CDR2 is SASEGT. The CDR3 runs 12 residues. The junction had 4 bases not matched to a gene; V was cut back by 0 bases and J by 14 bases. This clonotype originated in an adult in good health. The rearrangement links TRBV6-1 to TRBJ2-1; TRBD2 matches 7 bases. The sample here was peripheral blood, taken on day 0 of AZD1222 vaccination. The CDR3 protein is CASSEAGRVEFF. CDR3 DNA: TGTGCCAGCAGTGAAGCGGGGAGGGTAGAGTTCTTC.